This T cell receptor beta chain was captured by sequencing in a study of cytomegalovirus exposure and HLA in healthy donors. This CDR3 is built from 15 residues. Trimming pared 6 bases from V and 3 bases from J, leaving 15 bases between. CDR1 and CDR2 from the germline V gene are MNHEY and SVGAGI. The donors were part of the roughly 120-subject validation cohort, which stood apart from the roughly 680-subject first cohort. Findings and limits, study-wide: Testing in vitro showed a few CMV-associated chains specific for CMV antigens. A list of approximately 150 TCR beta chains associated with cytomegalovirus was given. Usually a TCR sequence was rare, but some public TCRs were found in many donors.

Libraries were prepared by immunoSEQ multiplex PCR; TCRdb keeps only in-frame clonotypes and omits some of them. The sample gives about 72,000 clones, 90% to 95% of which show up once; 0.6% to 0.8% is in the top ten. A word on this clone: What it binds is unknown.

The source of this sequence is a woman aged 18-29 years in good health and CMV-seronegative. The chain has TRBV6-5 and TRBJ1-5; D perhaps matches TRBD1 (6 bases). Specimen: PBMCs. DNA of the CDR3: TGTGCCAGCAGCTTCGCCGGGGGGCACAATCAGCCCCAGCATTTT. Translation gives CASSFAGGHNQPQHF.